The 29 T cell receptor beta chains given below trace back to one sample, sequenced in a study of cytomegalovirus exposure and HLA in healthy donors. PCR involved 60 Vbeta and 13 Jbeta primers. Produced via immunoSEQ multiplex PCR; TCRdb's table is partial and in-frame only. The repertoire includes around 210,000 clones, more than 75% of them detected once, and roughly 0.24% sits in the top ten. Sequencing input: PBMCs. The receptors here all came from a girl aged 2-10 years in good health and CMV-seronegative.

This clone has only a few counts. V gene TRBV29-1 combines with J gene TRBJ1-1; D call uncertain. Trimming took off 1 base at V and 7 bases at J, with 13 bases between the two ends. This CDR3 has 13 residues. Germline-derived CDR1 and CDR2 are SQVTM and ANQGSEA. As DNA, the CDR3 is TGCAGCGTTGAAGTTTTTGGCAGGCGTGAAGCTTTCTTT. It specifies CSVEVFGRREAFF.

J is TRBJ2-7 and V is TRBV6-5; tentatively, D is TRBD1 (6 bases). Germline V gene lookup returns CDR1 MNHEY and CDR2 SVGAGI. The CDR3 totals 13 residues. Deletions cut 4 bases from V and 6 bases from J, with 13 bases between. This CDR3 reads CASSSQQGIEQYF. CDR3 in DNA: TGTGCCAGCAGTTCCCAACAGGGAATCGAGCAGTACTTC.

The chain couples TRBV4-1 to TRBJ2-7; D unclear. The V gene's germline CDR1 is MGHRA and CDR2 YSYEKL. V was cut by 4 bases and J by 1 base, with 8 bases left in between. This CDR3 spans 13 amino acids. CDR3 sequence reads: CASSLQESYEQYF. The CDR3 DNA sequence: TGCGCCAGCAGCCTCCAGGAATCCTACGAGCAGTACTTC.

The chain joins TRBV9 to TRBJ2-7; possibly TRBD2 for D (6 bases). V was clipped by 0 bases and J by 2 bases, with 15 bases between them. The CDR3 has 16 residues. Per the germline V gene, CDR1 is SGDLS and CDR2 is YYNGEE. The CDR3 region has the DNA TGTGCCAGCAGCGTAGAAGCCAGCGGGTTTACCTACGAGCAGTACTTC. The encoded protein is CASSVEASGFTYEQYF.

The genes are TRBV14 and TRBJ1-1, with D perhaps TRBD1 (5 bases). This CDR3 is built from 17 residues. V was trimmed by 0 bases and J by 5 bases, leaving 19 bases between them. Germline loops: CDR1 SGHDN, CDR2 FVKESK. The CDR3 spells CASSQDSGGYLRTEAFF. As DNA, the CDR3 is TGTGCCAGCAGCCAAGATTCCGGGGGTTACCTGAGGACTGAAGCTTTCTTT.

This clone occurred once. J is TRBJ2-7 and V is TRBV27, with 8 positions matching TRBD1. This CDR3 region has 15 residues. Germline CDR1 reads MNHEY; CDR2 reads SMNVEV (reference sequence). The ends lost 5 bases at V and 0 bases at J; junction bases unmatched: 6. Here the CDR3 DNA reads TGTGCCAGCAGTCTCGGACAGGGTGGCTCCTACGAGCAGTACTTC. It translates to CASSLGQGGSYEQYF.

The chain is built from TRBV7-9 and TRBJ2-2; D is uncertain. Germline V gene sequence: CDR1 SEHNR, CDR2 FQNEAQ (reference sequence). V was cut by 1 base and J by 2 bases, with 8 bases left in between. This CDR3 spans 15 amino acids. The CDR3 spells CASSLVALNTGELFF. The CDR3 bases are TGTGCCAGCAGCTTAGTAGCACTTAACACCGGGGAGCTGTTTTTT.

There are a few counts of this clone. Other DNA sequences of this sample code for an identical CDR3. This sequence joins TRBV2 and TRBJ2-3; D uncertain. The germline V gene encodes CDR1 SNHLY and CDR2 FYNNEI. The CDR3 loop spans 13 amino acids. Between the trimmed V and J ends, which lost 3 bases and 0 bases, there was a span of 4 bases. CDR3 bases: TGTGCCAGCAGTGAGCAGAGCACAGATACGCAGTATTTT. Protein product: CASSEQSTDTQYF.

The chain has TRBV23-1 and TRBJ1-2, with TRBD1 identical over 9 bases. TRBV23-1 is sorted into the ORF group, with uncertain function. Germline trimming cut 0 bases from V and 6 bases from J; bases unmatched to any gene: 8. This CDR3 region has 16 residues. CDR3 bases: TGCGCCAGCAGTCAATCACTATCCGGGACAGGGAATGGCTACACCTTC. Translation: CASSQSLSGTGNGYTF.

The chain uses TRBV6-1 and TRBJ2-2; 7 nucleotides match TRBD1. V lost 6 bases to trimming and J lost 7 bases; unmatched junction nucleotides: 11. There are 15 residues in the CDR3. Per germline, CDR1 MNHNS and CDR2 SASEGT. The CDR3 nucleotides are TGTGCCAGCAGCAAGGACAGGTTTTATGGCGGGGAGCTGTTTTTT. This encodes CASSKDRFYGGELFF.

The gene calls are TRBV5-8 and TRBJ1-3; tentative D call: TRBD1 (5 bases). The CDR3 spans 16 residues. Germline-derived CDR1 and CDR2 are SGHTS and YDEGEE. V lost 0 bases to trimming and J lost 6 bases, with 16 bases between them. The CDR3: CASSLGLAGRTNTIYF. DNA for the CDR3: TGTGCCAGCAGCTTGGGTCTGGCAGGGCGGACAAACACCATATATTTT.

The gene calls are TRBV6-5 and TRBJ2-1, with 10 bases matching TRBD2. Per the germline V gene, CDR1 is MNHEY and CDR2 is SVGAGI. With 3 bases clipped from V and 4 bases from J, the junction kept 6 bases outside the gene matches. CDR3 length: 16 residues. Here the CDR3 reads CASSYSTSGLYNEQFF. The DNA for the CDR3 is TGTGCCAGCAGTTATTCGACTAGCGGGCTATACAATGAGCAGTTCTTC.

This clone was seen a handful of times. V is TRBV30 and J is TRBJ1-2, with D possibly TRBD1 on 5 matching bases. The germline V and J ends were trimmed by 3 bases and 7 bases, with 15 bases remaining between them. This CDR3 contains 13 residues. Germline V gene data show CDR1 as GTSNPN and CDR2 as SVGIG (reference sequence). The CDR3 region is CAWSPGGGAGYTF. The CDR3, as DNA: TGTGCCTGGAGCCCCGGAGGCGGGGCTGGCTACACCTTC.

V usage is TRBV6-1 and J usage is TRBJ1-2; possible D gene TRBD1, 6 bases. Trimming took off 8 bases at V and 5 bases at J, with 18 bases between the two ends. The germline gives CDR1 MNHNS, CDR2 SASEGT. There are 14 residues in the CDR3. The CDR3 nucleotides are TGTGCCAGCGGACAGTCCACCGCCCATTATGGCTACACCTTC. It codes for CASGQSTAHYGYTF.

This clone was found once. The chain carries TRBV7-6 and TRBJ1-1; perhaps TRBD1 as D (5 bases). Germline assignment: CDR1 SGHVS and CDR2 FNYEAQ. The CDR3 sequence is 15 residues long. Deletions cut 1 base from V and 5 bases from J, with 14 bases between. CDR3 nucleotide sequence: TGTGCCAGCAGCTTAGGAGTAGGGGCGGTTACTGAAGCTTTCTTT. It translates to CASSLGVGAVTEAFF. The variable domain in full, with the rest retrieved from reference TRBV7-6 and TRBJ1-1, is GAGVSQSPRYKVTKRGQDVALRCDPISGHVSLYWYRQALGQGPEFLTYFNYEAQQDKSGLPNDRFSAERPEGSISTLTIQRTEQRDSAMYRCASSLGVGAVTEAFFGQGTRLTVV.

This rearrangement joins TRBV25-1 to TRBJ2-7; 7 positions agree with TRBD2. This CDR3 spans 15 amino acids. V shed 4 bases and J 2 bases; nucleotides not matched to a gene: 8. From germline, CDR1 is MGHDK and CDR2 SYGVNS. The CDR3 sequence is CASSGEGSPTYEQYF. The CDR3 DNA follows: TGTGCCAGCAGTGGGGAGGGGAGTCCCACCTACGAGCAGTACTTC.

The chain carries TRBV5-1 and TRBJ1-4; no clear D. This CDR3 is 16 amino acids long. Trimming took off 0 bases at V and 5 bases at J, with 14 bases between the two ends. Germline V gives CDR1 SGHRS, CDR2 YFSETQ. Here the CDR3 reads CASSLVEGIGNEKLFF. In DNA form, the CDR3 reads TGCGCCAGCAGCTTGGTAGAAGGTATCGGGAATGAAAAACTGTTTTTT.

This clone has just a few counts. The CDR3: CASIPGDRGSNQPQHF. The CDR3 nucleotides are TGTGCCAGTATCCCCGGGGACAGGGGTAGCAATCAGCCCCAGCATTTT. V usage is TRBV19 and J usage is TRBJ1-5; TRBD1 agrees at 10 bases. This CDR3 is built from 16 residues. Trimming cost V 7 bases and J 0 bases; bases outside gene matches: 6. Looked up from germline, CDR1 is LNHDA and CDR2 is SQIVND (reference sequence).

J is TRBJ2-1 and V is TRBV6-5; 11 bases are a match to TRBD2. CDR3 size: 14 residues. Germline CDR1 is MNHEY and CDR2 is SVGAGI. Germline trimming cut 6 bases from V and 8 bases from J; bases unmatched to any gene: 6. The CDR3 DNA reads TGTGCCAGCAGACTACTAGCGGGAGCCTATGAGCAGTTCTTC. This gives the protein CASRLLAGAYEQFF.

J is TRBJ1-3 and V is TRBV5-1; perhaps TRBD1 as D (5 bases). Trimming shortened V by 0 bases and J by 2 bases, and 12 bases separated the two germline ends. Germline V gene data show CDR1 as SGHRS and CDR2 as YFSETQ. The CDR3 loop spans 16 amino acids. This chain's CDR3 is CASSLAKQQAGNTIYF. CDR3 nucleotides: TGCGCCAGCAGCTTGGCCAAGCAACAGGCTGGAAACACCATATATTTT.

The gene calls are TRBV9 and TRBJ1-3, with a weak D call TRBD1 (5 bases). V lost 4 bases to trimming and J lost 4 bases, with 15 bases between them. The CDR3 has 15 residues. Germline assignment: CDR1 SGDLS and CDR2 YYNGEE. The CDR3 reads CASSSAGPGGNTIYF. The CDR3 bases are TGTGCCAGCAGCAGCGCGGGGCCTGGGGGAAACACCATATATTTT.

The chain joins TRBV10-1 to TRBJ1-1; D gene ambiguous. Germline V gene sequence: CDR1 WNHNN, CDR2 SYGVQD (reference sequence). CDR3 length: 14 residues. The V end was cut by 0 bases, the J end by 5 bases, with 10 bases between. The CDR3 DNA reads as TGCGCCAGCAGTGAGTCTCCCCGGGTAACTGAAGCTTTCTTT. Its protein is CASSESPRVTEAFF.

This rearrangement joins TRBV5-1 to TRBJ1-2; 11 bases are shared with TRBD1. V trimming: 5 bases; J trimming: 3 bases; junction bases outside the gene matches: 3. CDR1 and CDR2 from the germline V gene are SGHRS and YFSETQ. The CDR3 contains 14 residues. For the CDR3, the DNA is TGCGCCAGCAGGTGGACAGGGGGCTACTATGGCTACACCTTC. As protein: CASRWTGGYYGYTF.

This sequence joins TRBV6-1 and TRBJ1-4; D perhaps matches TRBD1 (5 bases). In germline, CDR1 is MNHNS, CDR2 SASEGT. V was cut by 5 bases and J by 7 bases, with 11 bases left in between. This CDR3 comprises 13 residues. In DNA form, the CDR3 reads TGTGCCAGCAGTTATCAGGGTGGTGAAAAACTGTTTTTT. It specifies CASSYQGGEKLFF.

The chain carries TRBV2 and TRBJ1-1; 7 nucleotides align to TRBD1. CDR1 and CDR2 (germline): SNHLY, FYNNEI. The CDR3 is made up of 14 amino acids. V lost 8 bases to trimming and J lost 5 bases; unmatched junction nucleotides: 11. In nucleotides, the CDR3 is TGTGCCAGCCAAGAGGAACAGGGGAATACTGAAGCTTTCTTT. Protein: CASQEEQGNTEAFF.

The genes are TRBV2 and TRBJ2-7, with 11 bases aligning to TRBD2. The CDR3 is 14 amino acids. V dropped 5 bases and J dropped 3; count of bases not matched to a gene: 3. Germline V gene sequence: CDR1 SNHLY, CDR2 FYNNEI. The CDR3 DNA follows: TGTGCCAGCAGTCCCGGGACTAGCGGCTACGAGCAGTACTTC. Translating it yields CASSPGTSGYEQYF.

This clone appeared a single time. The chain joins TRBV5-6 to TRBJ2-7, with 7 positions matching TRBD1. The germline CDR1 and CDR2 sequences are SGHDT and YYEEEE. This CDR3 contains 14 residues. V was clipped by 3 bases and J by 3 bases; unmatched bases: 6. The CDR3 DNA follows: TGTGCCAGCAGCTCGCCGGGACAGCACTACGAGCAGTACTTC. This codes for CASSSPGQHYEQYF.

The gene calls are TRBV19 and TRBJ2-5; 7 nucleotides agree with TRBD1. Germline assignment: CDR1 LNHDA and CDR2 SQIVND (reference sequence). This CDR3 comprises 15 residues. The J segment lost 5 bases and the V segment lost 6 bases, leaving 12 bases of the junction unmatched. The CDR3 here is CASSHISGTEETQYF. In nucleotides, the CDR3 is TGTGCCAGTAGCCATATATCCGGGACAGAGGAGACCCAGTACTTC. Looking up the rest from reference TRBV19 and TRBJ2-5 gives the full variable domain: DGGITQSPKYLFRKEGQNVTLSCEQNLNHDAMYWYRQDPGQGLRLIYYSQIVNDFQKGDIAEGYSVSREKKESFPLTVTSAQKNPTAFYLCASSHISGTEETQYFGPGTRLLVL.

The chain recombines TRBV7-2 with TRBJ1-3; 9 bases map to TRBD1. V dropped 5 bases and J dropped 3; count of bases not matched to a gene: 14. CDR3 length equals 18 residues. Germline CDR1 is SGHTA and CDR2 is FQGNSA. This CDR3 is CASSPRDRVYSDGNTIYF. Written as DNA, the CDR3 is TGTGCCAGCAGCCCTAGGGACAGGGTTTACTCCGATGGAAACACCATATATTTT.